The 17 T cell receptor beta chains given below trace back to one sample, sequenced in a study of identical twins. In TCRdb, the 5' RACE reads were re-called with MiXCR into one record per CDR3 protein. Here the sample spans roughly 720,000 distinct CDR3 sequences, over 15% being singletons. The same data also went into a second study, on T cells expressing NK-cell markers.

Sequencing was done on a sample of PBMCs. These receptor sequences come from a woman aged 18-29 years in good health.

This clonotype appeared a few times. V and J are TRBV5-6 and TRBJ2-1; TRBD2 aligns across 10 bases. The V segment lost 4 bases and the J segment 8 bases; nucleotides outside the gene matches: 12. The V gene's germline CDR1 is SGHDT and CDR2 YYEEEE. CDR3 length: 16 residues. CDR3 coding DNA: TGTGCCAGCAGCCTTAAGCGGGGGGGCCTCCTGGATGAGCAGTTCTTC. This gives the protein CASSLKRGGLLDEQFF.

The gene calls are TRBV2 and TRBJ2-5; D might be TRBD2 (5 bases). Deletions cut 7 bases from V and 7 bases from J, with 10 bases between. CDR1 SNHLY and CDR2 FYNNEI come from the germline V gene. This CDR3 has 11 amino acids. The CDR3 loop is CASTERGTQYF. Here the CDR3 DNA reads TGTGCCAGCACCGAACGGGGGACCCAGTACTTC.

This clonotype was seen a few times. The rearrangement joins TRBV7-2 to TRBJ2-7, with D perhaps assigned TRBD1 or TRBD2 (6 bases each). This CDR3 is 13 amino acids long. From germline, CDR1 is SGHTA and CDR2 FQGNSA. Trimming pared 10 bases from V and 7 bases from J, leaving 20 bases between. The CDR3 DNA reads as TGTGCCATACAGGGAGGCCCGAACTTGGAGCAGTACTTC. This translates into CAIQGGPNLEQYF.

The chain links TRBV27 to TRBJ2-7; 10 bases agree with TRBD1. Germline V CDR1 and CDR2: MNHEY, SMNVEV (reference sequence). The CDR3 extends over 16 amino acids. After removal of 10 bases from V and 2 bases from J, the junction contained 14 bases not matched to a gene. This chain's CDR3 is CATHPDRGRRTYEQYF. CDR3 DNA: TGTGCCACCCATCCCGACAGGGGGCGGAGGACCTACGAGCAGTACTTC.

This sequence joins TRBV9 and TRBJ2-3; possible D gene TRBD2, 6 bases. Germline V CDR1 and CDR2: SGDLS, YYNGEE. This CDR3 has 15 amino acids. V lost 0 bases to trimming and J lost 2 bases, with 10 bases between them. CDR3: CASSVEGLTTDTQYF. CDR3 nucleotides: TGTGCCAGCAGCGTAGAGGGACTGACCACAGATACGCAGTATTTT.

The chain recombines TRBV5-1 with TRBJ2-3, with TRBD1 as a possible D gene (6 bases). The germline CDR1 and CDR2 sequences are SGHRS and YFSETQ. The CDR3 runs to 16 residues. The V end was cut by 0 bases, the J end by 4 bases, with 15 bases between. The CDR3 loop reads CASSLAAGAYADTQYF. The CDR3 DNA reads TGCGCCAGCAGCTTGGCAGCAGGGGCTTACGCAGATACGCAGTATTTT.

This clonotype was picked up a small number of times. The chain joins TRBV29-1 to TRBJ2-1, with 9 bases identical to TRBD2. The junction had 16 bases not matched to a gene; V was cut back by 5 bases and J by 8 bases. Germline lookup yields CDR1 SQVTM and CDR2 ANQGSEA. The CDR3 is 16 amino acids. The CDR3, as DNA: TGCAGCGTTTCTGTTGGGCTAGCGGGACGGTCACATGAGCAGTTCTTC. Its translation: CSVSVGLAGRSHEQFF.

The chain links TRBV15 to TRBJ2-7, with D unclear. Per germline, CDR1 LNHNV and CDR2 YYDKDF (reference sequence). The V gene lost 0 bases and the J gene lost 7 bases, with 13 bases spanning the gap. This CDR3 has 14 amino acids. In DNA form, the CDR3 reads TGTGCCACCAGCAGAGAGGCGTCGCCTTATGAGCAGTACTTC. It translates to CATSREASPYEQYF.

This clonotype has more than one count but fewer than ten. The gene calls are TRBV5-1 and TRBJ2-7; D not resolved. The V gene's germline CDR1 is SGHRS and CDR2 YFSETQ. The V gene lost 1 base and the J gene lost 1 base, with 15 bases spanning the gap. The CDR3 contains 16 residues. The CDR3 coding sequence is TGCGCCAGCAGCTTGATGTCGGGCGGTGGGTCCTACGAGCAGTACTTC. Amino acids: CASSLMSGGGSYEQYF.

This clonotype was observed a few times. The chain employs TRBV20-1 and TRBJ2-3; TRBD2 agrees at 11 bases. The J segment lost 3 bases and the V segment lost 5 bases, leaving 10 bases of the junction unmatched. This CDR3 is 16 amino acids long. CDR1 and CDR2 from the germline V gene are DFQATT and SNEGSKA (reference sequence). The CDR3 DNA is TGCAGTGCTTTCCTACCCACTAGCGGGAGAACAGATACGCAGTATTTT. Translation: CSAFLPTSGRTDTQYF.

This clonotype has a single count. The rearrangement joins TRBV5-1 to TRBJ1-1; TRBD1 matches 8 bases. The CDR3 spans 15 residues. Germline loops: CDR1 SGHRS, CDR2 YFSETQ. Unmatched junction bases numbered 10, after V lost 2 bases and J lost 7 bases. CDR3: CASSFFQGAGSEAFF. CDR3 in DNA: TGCGCCAGCAGCTTTTTCCAGGGGGCGGGAAGTGAAGCTTTCTTT.

This clonotype was recorded at least ten times. The chain links TRBV6-6 to TRBJ2-1; D remains unclear. Deletions cut 5 bases from V and 5 bases from J, with 7 bases between. Germline lookup yields CDR1 MNHNY and CDR2 SVGAGI (reference sequence). This CDR3 spans 12 amino acids. The DNA of the CDR3 is TGTGCCAGCAGTGGTCTGGACAATGAGCAGTTCTTC. It is translated as CASSGLDNEQFF.

This clonotype appeared many times. The chain employs TRBV10-2 and TRBJ2-1, with a tentative D call TRBD2 (6 bases). CDR1 is WSHSY and CDR2 is SAAADI in the germline V gene. V was cut by 3 bases and J by 2 bases, with 14 bases left in between. The CDR3 has 16 amino acids. The DNA of the CDR3 is TGCGCCAGCAGTGACCCCAAAGGGAGGACCTACAATGAGCAGTTCTTC. Translating it yields CASSDPKGRTYNEQFF.

In its sample, this clonotype was seen a few times. The chain employs TRBV10-3 and TRBJ2-2, with TRBD2 matching over 14 bases. Germline V gene lookup returns CDR1 ENHRY and CDR2 SYGVKD. The CDR3 length is 17 residues. Trimming took 5 bases from V and 0 from J; bases not matched to a gene: 2. The CDR3: CAISSTSGRANTGELFF. CDR3 sequence (DNA): TGTGCCATCAGTTCGACTAGCGGGAGGGCGAACACCGGGGAGCTGTTTTTT.

This clonotype occurred a few times. This rearrangement joins TRBV11-2 to TRBJ2-7, with D possibly being TRBD2 (6 bases). CDR1 is SGHAT and CDR2 is FQNNGV in the germline V gene. V was clipped by 5 bases and J by 5 bases, with 16 bases between them. The CDR3 sequence is 14 residues long. CDR3 nucleotides: TGTGCCAGCAGCCCAGCGCCCGGGACTCACGAGCAGTACTTC. Translating it yields CASSPAPGTHEQYF.

The chain uses TRBV15 and TRBJ1-2; D gene ambiguous. The V gene's germline CDR1 is LNHNV and CDR2 YYDKDF (reference sequence). V gave up 1 base and J gave up 7 bases, with 13 bases separating them. The CDR3 contains 14 residues. The CDR3 loop reads CATSRVPVASGYTF. CDR3 nucleotide sequence: TGTGCCACCAGCAGAGTGCCGGTTGCTAGTGGCTACACCTTC.

This rearrangement joins TRBV7-3 to TRBJ2-5, with 8 nucleotides matching TRBD2. The CDR3 covers 15 residues. CDR1 SGHTA and CDR2 FQGTGA come from the germline V gene. V lost 1 base and J lost 4; bases outside the gene matches: 5. The CDR3 reads CASSLNGLATETQYF. Written as DNA, the CDR3 is TGTGCCAGCAGCTTAAATGGACTAGCCACAGAGACCCAGTACTTC. The whole variable domain, filled in from reference TRBV7-3 and TRBJ2-5, reads GAGVSQTPSNKVTEKGKYVELRCDPISGHTALYWYRQSLGQGPEFLIYFQGTGAADDSGLPNDRFFAVRPEGSVSTLKIQRTERGDSAVYLCASSLNGLATETQYFGPGTRLLVL.